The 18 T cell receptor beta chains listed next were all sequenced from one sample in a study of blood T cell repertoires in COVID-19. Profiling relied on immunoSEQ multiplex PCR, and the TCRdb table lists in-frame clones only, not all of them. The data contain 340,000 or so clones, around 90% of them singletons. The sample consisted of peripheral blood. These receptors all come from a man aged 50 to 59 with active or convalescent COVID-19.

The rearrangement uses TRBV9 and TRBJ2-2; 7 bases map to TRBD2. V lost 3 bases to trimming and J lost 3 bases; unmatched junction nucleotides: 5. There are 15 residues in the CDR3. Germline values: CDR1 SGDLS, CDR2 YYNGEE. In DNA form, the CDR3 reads TGTGCCAGCAGCGGCCAGCGGGGAGACACCGGGGAGCTGTTTTTT. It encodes CASSGQRGDTGELFF.

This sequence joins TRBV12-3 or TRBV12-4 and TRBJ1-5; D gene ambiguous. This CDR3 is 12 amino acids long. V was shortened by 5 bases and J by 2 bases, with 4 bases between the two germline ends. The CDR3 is CASSEGNQPQHF. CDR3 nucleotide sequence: TGTGCCAGCAGTGAGGGCAATCAGCCCCAGCATTTT.

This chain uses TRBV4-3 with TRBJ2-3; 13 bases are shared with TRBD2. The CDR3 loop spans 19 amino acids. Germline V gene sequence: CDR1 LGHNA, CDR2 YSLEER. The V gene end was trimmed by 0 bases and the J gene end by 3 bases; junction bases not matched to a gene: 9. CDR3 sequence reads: CASSQDSHLLAGGTDTQYF. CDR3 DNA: TGCGCCAGCAGCCAAGATTCCCATTTACTAGCGGGGGGGACAGATACGCAGTATTTT.

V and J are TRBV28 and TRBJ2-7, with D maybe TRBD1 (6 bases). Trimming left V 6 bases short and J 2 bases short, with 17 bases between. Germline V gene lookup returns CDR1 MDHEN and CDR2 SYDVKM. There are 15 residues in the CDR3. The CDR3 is CASRVAQGLTYEQYF. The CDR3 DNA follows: TGTGCCAGCAGAGTTGCCCAGGGGTTAACCTACGAGCAGTACTTC.

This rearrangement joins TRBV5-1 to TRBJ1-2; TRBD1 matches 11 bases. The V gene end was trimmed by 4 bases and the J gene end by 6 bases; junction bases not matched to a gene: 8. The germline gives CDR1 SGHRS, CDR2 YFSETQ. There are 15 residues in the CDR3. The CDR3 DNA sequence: TGCGCCAGCAGCGAAGGACAGGGGGCTAATGATGGCTACACCTTC. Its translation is CASSEGQGANDGYTF.

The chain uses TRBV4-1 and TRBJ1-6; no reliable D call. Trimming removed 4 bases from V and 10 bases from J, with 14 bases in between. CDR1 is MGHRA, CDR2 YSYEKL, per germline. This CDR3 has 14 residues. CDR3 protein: CASSPALAASPLHF. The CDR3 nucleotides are TGCGCCAGCAGCCCGGCCCTGGCGGCATCACCCCTCCACTTT.

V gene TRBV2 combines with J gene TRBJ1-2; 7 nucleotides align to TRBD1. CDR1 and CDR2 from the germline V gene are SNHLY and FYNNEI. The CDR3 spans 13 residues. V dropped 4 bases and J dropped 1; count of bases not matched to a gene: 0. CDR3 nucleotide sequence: TGTGCCAGCAGTGGGGACAGTAACTATGGCTACACCTTC. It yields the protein CASSGDSNYGYTF.

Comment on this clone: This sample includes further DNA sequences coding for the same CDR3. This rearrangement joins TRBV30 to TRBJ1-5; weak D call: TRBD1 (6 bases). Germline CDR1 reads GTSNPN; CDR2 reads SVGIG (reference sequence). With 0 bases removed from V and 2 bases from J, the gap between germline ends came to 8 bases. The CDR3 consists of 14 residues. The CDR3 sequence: CAWSVGGGNQPQHF. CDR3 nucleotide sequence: TGTGCCTGGAGTGTAGGGGGGGGCAATCAGCCCCAGCATTTT.

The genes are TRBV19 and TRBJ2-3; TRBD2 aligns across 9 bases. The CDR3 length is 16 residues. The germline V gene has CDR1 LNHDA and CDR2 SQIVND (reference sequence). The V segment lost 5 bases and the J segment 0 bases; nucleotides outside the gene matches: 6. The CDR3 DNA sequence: TGTGCCAGTAGTTCTCTAGCGGGGCCTAGCACAGATACGCAGTATTTT. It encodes CASSSLAGPSTDTQYF.

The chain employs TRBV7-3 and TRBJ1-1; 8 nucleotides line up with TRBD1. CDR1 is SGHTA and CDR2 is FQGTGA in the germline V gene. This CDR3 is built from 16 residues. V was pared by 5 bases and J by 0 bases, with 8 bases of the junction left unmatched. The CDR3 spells CASSPGQGQLNTEAFF. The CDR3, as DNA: TGTGCCAGCAGCCCAGGACAGGGCCAGCTGAACACTGAAGCTTTCTTT. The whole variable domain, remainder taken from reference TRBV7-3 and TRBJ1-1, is GAGVSQTPSNKVTEKGKYVELRCDPISGHTALYWYRQSLGQGPEFLIYFQGTGAADDSGLPNDRFFAVRPEGSVSTLKIQRTERGDSAVYLCASSPGQGQLNTEAFFGQGTRLTVV.

Here the CDR3 reads CASSPMGLAANGELFF. The CDR3 region has the DNA TGTGCCAGCAGCCCTATGGGACTAGCGGCCAACGGGGAGCTGTTTTTT. The chain employs TRBV2 and TRBJ2-2, with TRBD2 matching over 11 bases. The CDR3 consists of 16 residues. Losses at the gene ends were 6 bases for V and 7 bases for J; bases not matched to a gene: 10. Germline lookup yields CDR1 SNHLY and CDR2 FYNNEI.

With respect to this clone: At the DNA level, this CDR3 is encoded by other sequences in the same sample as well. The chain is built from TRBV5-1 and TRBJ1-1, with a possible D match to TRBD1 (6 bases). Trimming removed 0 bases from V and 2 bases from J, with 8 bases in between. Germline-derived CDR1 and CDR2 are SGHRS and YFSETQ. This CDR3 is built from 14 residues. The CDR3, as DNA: TGCGCCAGCAGCTTGGTACAGGGTAACACTGAAGCTTTCTTT. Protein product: CASSLVQGNTEAFF.

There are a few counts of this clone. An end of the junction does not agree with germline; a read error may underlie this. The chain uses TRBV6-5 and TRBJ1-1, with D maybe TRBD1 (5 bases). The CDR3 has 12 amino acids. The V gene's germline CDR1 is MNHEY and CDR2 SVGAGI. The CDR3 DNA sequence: TGTGCCAGCAGTTACGGGGGGAGAAAGCCAATCTTT. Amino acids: CASSYGGRKPIF.

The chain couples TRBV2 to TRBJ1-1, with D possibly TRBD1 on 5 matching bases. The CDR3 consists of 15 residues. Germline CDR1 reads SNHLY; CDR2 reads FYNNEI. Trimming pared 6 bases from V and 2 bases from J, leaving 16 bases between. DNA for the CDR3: TGTGCCAGCAGCCCGGGGGGTCGGCCTAACACTGAAGCTTTCTTT. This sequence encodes CASSPGGRPNTEAFF.

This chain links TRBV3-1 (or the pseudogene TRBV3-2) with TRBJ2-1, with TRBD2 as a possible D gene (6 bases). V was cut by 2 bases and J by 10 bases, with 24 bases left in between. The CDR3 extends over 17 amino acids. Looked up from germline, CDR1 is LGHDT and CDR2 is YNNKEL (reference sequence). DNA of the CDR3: TGTGCCAGCAGCCAACCCGGGACTCCAGGGTTCTCGAGAGAGCAGTTCTTC. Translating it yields CASSQPGTPGFSREQFF.

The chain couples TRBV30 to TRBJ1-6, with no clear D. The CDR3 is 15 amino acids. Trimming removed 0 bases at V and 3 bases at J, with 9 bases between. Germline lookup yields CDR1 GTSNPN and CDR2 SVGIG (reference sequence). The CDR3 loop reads CAWSVFRDYNSPLHF. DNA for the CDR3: TGTGCCTGGAGTGTATTTCGGGACTATAATTCACCCCTCCACTTT.

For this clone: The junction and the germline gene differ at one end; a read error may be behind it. CDR3 residues: CATGRGTDRAVEKLFF. As DNA, the CDR3 is TGTGCCACCGGCAGAGGGACGGACAGGGCCGTTGAAAAACTGTTTTTT. The rearrangement joins TRBV15 to TRBJ1-4; 8 bases are a match to TRBD1. The CDR3 extends over 16 amino acids. Germline V gene lookup returns CDR1 LNHNV and CDR2 YYDKDF (reference sequence).

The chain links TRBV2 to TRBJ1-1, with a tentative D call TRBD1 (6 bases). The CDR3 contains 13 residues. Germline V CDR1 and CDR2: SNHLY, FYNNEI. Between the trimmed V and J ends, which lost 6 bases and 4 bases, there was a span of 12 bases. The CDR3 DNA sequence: TGTGCCAGCAGGAACAGGGTGGGCACTGAAGCTTTCTTT. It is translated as CASRNRVGTEAFF.